These 15 T cell receptor beta chains came from one sample sequenced in a study of blood T cell repertoires in COVID-19. Measured with immunoSEQ multiplex PCR; TCRdb has only the in-frame clones, and not every one. The data contain hundreds of thousands of clones, 75% to 90% of them singletons. The sequenced material came from peripheral blood. Receptors originate from a woman under 40 with active or convalescent COVID-19.

As DNA, the CDR3 is TGTGCCAGCAGCTTAGTCGTCCCTAATTCACCCCTCCACTTT. It is translated as CASSLVVPNSPLHF. V usage is TRBV11-1 and J usage is TRBJ1-6; unclear D gene. The CDR3 runs to 14 residues. Germline V gene data show CDR1 as SGHAT and CDR2 as FQDESV (reference sequence). V lost 1 base to trimming and J lost 6 bases, with 7 bases between them.

The V call is TRBV29-1, the J call TRBJ2-6, with D possibly being TRBD1 (7 bases). V was pared by 6 bases and J by 0 bases, with 15 bases between. This CDR3 contains 16 residues. Germline assignment: CDR1 SQVTM and CDR2 ANQGSEA. The CDR3 loop reads CSVAGQTNSGANVLTF. For the CDR3, the DNA is TGCAGCGTGGCGGGACAGACAAACTCTGGGGCCAACGTCCTGACTTTC. Full variable domain (remainder filled in from reference TRBV29-1 and TRBJ2-6): SAVISQKPSRDICQRGTSLTIQCQVDSQVTMMFWYRQQPGQSLTLIATANQGSEATYESGFVIDKFPISRPNLTFSTLTVSNMSPEDSSIYLCSVAGQTNSGANVLTFGAGSRLTVL.

The chain recombines TRBV5-3 with TRBJ2-4; D unresolved. TRBV5-3 is identified as an open reading frame with a role that is uncertain. Trimming cost V 4 bases and J 0 bases, with 11 bases left between them. The length of the CDR3 is 15 residues. CDR3 sequence (DNA): TGTGCCAGAAGCGTGGACGGAGTAGCCAAAAACATTCAGTACTTC. Translating gives CARSVDGVAKNIQYF.

This chain uses TRBV2 with TRBJ1-2, with a weak D call TRBD1 (5 bases). The CDR3 is made up of 14 amino acids. Germline loops: CDR1 SNHLY, CDR2 FYNNEI. V dropped 6 bases and J dropped 5 bases, with 16 bases sitting between them. The CDR3 protein is CASRGSQGLYGYTF. As DNA, the CDR3 is TGTGCCAGCAGGGGCAGCCAGGGCCTGTATGGCTACACCTTC.

This sequence joins TRBV6-5 and TRBJ2-1; 7 nucleotides match TRBD2. Germline V gives CDR1 MNHEY, CDR2 SVGAGI. This CDR3 comprises 15 residues. V gave up 4 bases and J gave up 7 bases; unmatched junction bases: 10. The CDR3 is CASSFASSGTNEQFF. The CDR3 DNA is TGTGCCAGCAGTTTTGCGTCTAGCGGTACAAATGAGCAGTTCTTC.

V usage is TRBV5-4 and J usage is TRBJ2-2; D not resolved. Germline CDR1 SGHNT, CDR2 YYREEE (reference sequence). V lost 6 bases and J lost 5, with 11 bases in between. This CDR3 region has 13 residues. This chain's CDR3 is CASTPTGTGELFF. DNA of the CDR3: TGTGCCAGCACCCCGACTGGAACCGGGGAGCTGTTTTTT.

The chain has TRBV5-1 and TRBJ2-1; a possible D gene is TRBD1 (7 bases). The CDR3 is made up of 13 amino acids. Germline CDR1 and CDR2: SGHRS and YFSETQ. Trimming shortened V by 10 bases and J by 9 bases, and 20 bases separated the two germline ends. CDR3 nucleotide sequence: TGCGCCCCCCCTGAGGAGGGGGCGGTTGAGCAGTTCTTC. This gives the protein CAPPEEGAVEQFF.

This chain links TRBV5-5 with TRBJ1-5, with D possibly TRBD1 on 6 matching bases. The CDR3 runs to 14 residues. The V end lost 3 bases, the J end lost 9 bases, and 16 bases lay between the germline ends. CDR1 and CDR2 (germline): SGHKS, YYEKEE (reference sequence). This chain's CDR3 is CASSWDIGHWPQHF. DNA for the CDR3: TGTGCCAGCAGCTGGGACATCGGGCATTGGCCCCAGCATTTT. Drawing the rest from reference TRBV5-5 and TRBJ1-5, the complete variable domain is DAGVTQSPTHLIKTRGQQVTLRCSPISGHKSVSWYQQVLGQGPQFIFQYYEKEERGRGNFPDRFSARQFPNYSSELNVNALLLGDSALYLCASSWDIGHWPQHFGDGTRLSIL.

The J gene is TRBJ1-2, the V gene TRBV7-9; D gene unclear. This CDR3 comprises 15 residues. Trimming cost V 4 bases and J 2 bases, with 14 bases left between them. Germline V CDR1 and CDR2: SEHNR, FQNEAQ (reference sequence). CDR3 bases: TGTGCCAGCAGCTCCAATACGGGAGTAAACTATGGCTACACCTTC. The encoded protein is CASSSNTGVNYGYTF.

The chain is built from TRBV28 and TRBJ1-6; tentative D call: TRBD1 (5 bases). The V end lost 8 bases, the J end lost 9 bases, and 23 bases lay between the germline ends. The germline gives CDR1 MDHEN, CDR2 SYDVKM. The CDR3 covers 16 residues. CDR3 in amino acids: CASRPPGSGPGSPLHF. The CDR3 coding sequence is TGTGCCAGCCGGCCACCAGGGTCGGGCCCCGGTTCACCCCTCCACTTT.

This clone was counted between two and nine times. This chain links TRBV2 with TRBJ1-1; D possibly corresponds to TRBD1 (6 bases). With 8 bases removed from V and 5 bases from J, the gap between germline ends came to 21 bases. The CDR3 is made up of 15 amino acids. Germline lookup yields CDR1 SNHLY and CDR2 FYNNEI. The CDR3 DNA sequence: TGTGCCAGCGTACGGGGGGGGCCAAGCAGAACTGAAGCTTTCTTT. Translating gives CASVRGGPSRTEAFF.

The chain uses TRBV30 and TRBJ2-3; TRBD1 matches 10 bases. The CDR3 has 15 residues. Germline values: CDR1 GTSNPN, CDR2 SVGIG (reference sequence). V shed 2 bases, J shed 1 base, and the junction held 3 bases outside the gene matches. The DNA for the CDR3 is TGTGCCTGGAGTTCCGGGACAGGGGGCACAGATACGCAGTATTTT. Translation: CAWSSGTGGTDTQYF.

The chain carries TRBV24-1 and TRBJ2-1; 9 positions agree with TRBD1. Germline lookup yields CDR1 KGHDR and CDR2 SFDVKD. This CDR3 spans 15 amino acids. V gave up 12 bases and J gave up 5 bases; unmatched junction bases: 13. CDR3 protein: CAVSAGTGWDNEQFF. The CDR3 bases are TGTGCCGTTTCTGCCGGGACAGGGTGGGACAATGAGCAGTTCTTC.

The V gene is TRBV5-1, the J gene TRBJ2-5; 7 bases map to TRBD2. CDR3 length equals 17 residues. Germline V gene lookup returns CDR1 SGHRS and CDR2 YFSETQ. J was trimmed by 5 bases and V by 0 bases; bases with no gene match: 13. The CDR3 spells CASSLGQAGIRSETQYF. The CDR3 nucleotides read TGCGCCAGCAGCTTGGGGCAAGCGGGGATCCGAAGCGAGACCCAGTACTTC.

A word on this clone: An end of the junction differs from the germline gene, which may be a read error. The V gene is TRBV7-9, the J gene TRBJ1-1; TRBD1 might be the D (6 bases). From germline, CDR1 is SEHNR and CDR2 FQNEAQ (reference sequence). CDR3 size: 14 residues. As DNA, the CDR3 is TGTGCCAGCAGCCTAGCGGGGGCGAGCACTGAAGCTTTCTTT. This encodes CASSLAGASTEAFF.